This is a list of T cell receptor beta chains from one sample in a study of cytomegalovirus exposure and HLA in healthy donors. The assay was immunoSEQ multiplex PCR, and TCRdb's table has in-frame clones only and misses some. Of 100,000 to 120,000 clones in the sample, approximately 70% were seen once. The specimen sequenced was PBMCs. The receptors were sampled from a man aged 25-45 years in good health and CMV-seronegative. Each CDR3 is given with its conserved first and last residue. D genes are given only for firm matches. Some rows have no size entry. The others give once, few or many, or a class for an expanded clone.

V gene	clone size	J gene	D gene	CDR3 protein	CDR3 DNA
TRBV25-1	NA	TRBJ1-1	NA	CASSDLAARGTEAFF	TGTGCCAGCAGTGATCTAGCCGCACGCGGCACTGAAGCTTTCTTT
TRBV28	NA	TRBJ2-2	NA	CASMLRLANTGELFF	TGTGCCAGCATGCTAAGACTAGCGAACACCGGGGAGCTGTTTTTT
TRBV5-1	NA	TRBJ2-1	TRBD1	CASSLGGTVLNEQFF	TGCGCCAGCAGCTTGGGGGGGACAGTCTTGAATGAGCAGTTCTTC
TRBV2	NA	TRBJ2-2	TRBD1	CASSRTGPFTGELFF	TGTGCCAGCAGCCGGACAGGGCCCTTCACCGGGGAGCTGTTTTTT
TRBV28	NA	TRBJ2-2	NA	CASKGSGANTGELFF	TGTGCCAGCAAGGGGTCAGGGGCCAACACCGGGGAGCTGTTTTTT
TRBV7-2	few	TRBJ2-7	NA	CASSLQGFGEQYF	TGTGCCAGCAGCTTGCAGGGGTTCGGCGAGCAGTACTTC
TRBV2	few	TRBJ1-4	NA	CASSETGFELFF	TGTGCCAGCAGTGAAACAGGGTTCGAACTGTTTTTT
TRBV27	NA	TRBJ2-1	NA	CASSQGNNEQFF	TGTGCCAGCAGCCAGGGTAACAATGAGCAGTTCTTC
TRBV4-1	NA	TRBJ2-2	TRBD1	CASSQAGTGETGELFF	TGCGCCAGCAGCCAAGCGGGGACAGGGGAAACCGGGGAGCTGTTTTTT
TRBV5-1	NA	TRBJ2-1	TRBD2	CASSSRPLAGENSYNEQFF	TGCGCCAGCAGCTCCCGTCCCTTAGCGGGGGAGAATTCCTACAATGAGCAGTTCTTC
TRBV18	NA	TRBJ1-4	NA	CASSPSRGDGEKLFF	TGTGCCAGCTCACCATCCAGGGGAGACGGAGAAAAACTGTTTTTT
TRBV7-2	few	TRBJ2-7	NA	CASSLGRGPYEQYF	TGTGCCAGCAGCTTAGGTAGAGGGCCCTACGAGCAGTACTTC
TRBV19	NA	TRBJ2-1	NA	CASSILAVGFRNEQFF	TGTGCCAGTAGTATCCTAGCTGTGGGATTCCGTAATGAGCAGTTCTTC
TRBV5-3	NA	TRBJ2-2	NA	CARSGNTRYPYRELFF	TGTGCCAGAAGCGGGAATACTAGGTACCCCTACCGGGAGCTGTTTTTT
TRBV7-2	NA	TRBJ2-1	NA	CASSSEFSDNEQFF	TGTGCCAGCAGCTCCGAATTTAGCGACAATGAGCAGTTCTTC
TRBV19	NA	TRBJ2-6	TRBD1	CASSKRTGSSGANVLTF	TGTGCCAGTAGCAAACGGACAGGCAGCTCTGGGGCCAACGTCCTGACTTTC
TRBV7-9	NA	TRBJ2-1	TRBD2	CASSKIAGGDNEQFF	TGTGCCAGCAGTAAGATAGCGGGAGGTGACAATGAGCAGTTCTTC